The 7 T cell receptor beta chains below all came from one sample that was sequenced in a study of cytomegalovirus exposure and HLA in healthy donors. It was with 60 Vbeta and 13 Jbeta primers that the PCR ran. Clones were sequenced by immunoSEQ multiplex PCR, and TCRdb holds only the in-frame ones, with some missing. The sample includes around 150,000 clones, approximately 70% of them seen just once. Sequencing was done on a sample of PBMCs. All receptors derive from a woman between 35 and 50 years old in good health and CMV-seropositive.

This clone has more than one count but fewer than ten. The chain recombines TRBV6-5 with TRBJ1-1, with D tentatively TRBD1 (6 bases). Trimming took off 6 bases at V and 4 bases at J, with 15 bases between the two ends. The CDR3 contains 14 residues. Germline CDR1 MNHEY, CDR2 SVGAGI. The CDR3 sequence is CASSLQGSGTEAFF. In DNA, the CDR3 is TGTGCCAGCAGCTTACAGGGTTCTGGCACTGAAGCTTTCTTT.

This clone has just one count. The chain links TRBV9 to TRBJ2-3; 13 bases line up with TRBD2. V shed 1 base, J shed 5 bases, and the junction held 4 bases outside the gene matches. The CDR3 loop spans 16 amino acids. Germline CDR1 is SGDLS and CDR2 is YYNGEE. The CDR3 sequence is CASSVLGLAGVDTQYF. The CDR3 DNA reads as TGTGCCAGCAGCGTATTAGGACTAGCGGGAGTAGATACGCAGTATTTT.

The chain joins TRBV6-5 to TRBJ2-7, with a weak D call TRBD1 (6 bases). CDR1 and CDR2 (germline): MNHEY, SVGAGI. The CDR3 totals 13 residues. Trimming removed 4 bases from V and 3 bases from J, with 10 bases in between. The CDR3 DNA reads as TGTGCCAGCAGTTCTGACAGGAACTACGAGCAGTACTTC. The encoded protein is CASSSDRNYEQYF.

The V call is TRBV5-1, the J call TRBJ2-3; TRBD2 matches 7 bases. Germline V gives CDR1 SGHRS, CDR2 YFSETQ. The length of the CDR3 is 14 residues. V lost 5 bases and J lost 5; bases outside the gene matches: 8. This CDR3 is CASSDGGLRDTQYF. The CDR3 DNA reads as TGCGCCAGCAGTGACGGGGGACTAAGAGATACGCAGTATTTT.

CDR3 sequence: CAIRNGGACEAFF. The CDR3 coding sequence is TGTGCCATCCGGAACGGGGGAGCCTGTGAAGCTTTCTTT. The V gene is TRBV10-3, the J gene TRBJ1-1; TRBD1 is a possible D gene (5 bases). Germline lookup yields CDR1 ENHRY and CDR2 SYGVKD. V was trimmed by 8 bases and J by 7 bases, leaving 17 bases between them. This CDR3 is 13 amino acids long.

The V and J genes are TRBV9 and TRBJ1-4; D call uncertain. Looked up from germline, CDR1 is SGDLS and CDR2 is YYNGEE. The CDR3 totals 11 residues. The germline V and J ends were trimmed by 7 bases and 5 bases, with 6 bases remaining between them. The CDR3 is CASGQNEKLFF. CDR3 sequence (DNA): TGTGCCAGCGGCCAAAATGAAAAACTGTTTTTT.

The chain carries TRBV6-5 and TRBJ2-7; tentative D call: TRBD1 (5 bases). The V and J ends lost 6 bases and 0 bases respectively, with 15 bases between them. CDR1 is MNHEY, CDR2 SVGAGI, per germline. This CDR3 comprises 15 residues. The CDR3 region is CASSPSGSSSYEQYF. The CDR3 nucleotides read TGTGCCAGCAGCCCCTCAGGGTCTAGCTCCTACGAGCAGTACTTC.